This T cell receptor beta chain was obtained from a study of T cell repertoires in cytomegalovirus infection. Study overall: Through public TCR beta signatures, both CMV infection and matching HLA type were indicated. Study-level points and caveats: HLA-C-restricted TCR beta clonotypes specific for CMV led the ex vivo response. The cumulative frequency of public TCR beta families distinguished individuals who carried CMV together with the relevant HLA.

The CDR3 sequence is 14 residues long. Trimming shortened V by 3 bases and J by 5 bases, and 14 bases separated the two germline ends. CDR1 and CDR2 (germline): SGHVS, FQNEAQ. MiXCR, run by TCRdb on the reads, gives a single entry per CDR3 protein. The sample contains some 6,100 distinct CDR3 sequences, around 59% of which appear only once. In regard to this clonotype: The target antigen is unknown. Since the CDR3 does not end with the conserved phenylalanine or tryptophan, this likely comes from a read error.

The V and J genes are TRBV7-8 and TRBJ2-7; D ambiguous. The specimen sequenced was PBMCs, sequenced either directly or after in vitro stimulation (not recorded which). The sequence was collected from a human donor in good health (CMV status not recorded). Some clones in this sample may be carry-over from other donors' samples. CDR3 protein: CASSLETPVDEQYC. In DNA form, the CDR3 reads TGTGCCAGCAGCTTGGAAACCCCTGTCGACGAGCAGTACTGC.